One and the same sample provided the 17 T cell receptor beta chains below, sequenced in a study of blood T cell repertoires in COVID-19. Using immunoSEQ multiplex PCR, the repertoire was profiled, and TCRdb retains in-frame clones only, with some absent. The sample has about 58,000 clones; approximately 77% are singletons. The specimen was peripheral blood. The receptors were gathered from a human donor in a cohort sampled during active COVID-19.

The chain employs TRBV7-9 and TRBJ1-6; D is possibly TRBD1 (5 bases). Trimming cost V 5 bases and J 7 bases, with 9 bases left between them. Germline CDR1 reads SEHNR; CDR2 reads FQNEAQ (reference sequence). CDR3 length: 13 residues. The CDR3 DNA is TGTGCCAGCAGCCCGACAGAGAATTCACCCCTCCACTTT. Its translation is CASSPTENSPLHF.

V gene TRBV29-1 combines with J gene TRBJ1-2; weak D call: TRBD1 (6 bases). Deletions cut 7 bases from V and 6 bases from J, with 18 bases between. CDR1 SQVTM and CDR2 ANQGSEA come from the germline V gene. The CDR3 is made up of 13 amino acids. The CDR3 protein is CSAGRGGFDGYTF. In DNA form, the CDR3 reads TGCAGCGCGGGAAGAGGGGGATTTGATGGCTACACCTTC.

The rearrangement links TRBV5-1 to TRBJ1-1, with 7 bases identical to TRBD1. Germline CDR1 SGHRS, CDR2 YFSETQ. This CDR3 comprises 14 residues. Germline trimming cut 3 bases from V and 5 bases from J; bases unmatched to any gene: 7. CDR3 in amino acids: CASSWGAGGTEAFF. CDR3 DNA sequence: TGCGCCAGCAGCTGGGGGGCAGGGGGTACTGAAGCTTTCTTT. Drawing the rest from reference TRBV5-1 and TRBJ1-1, the complete variable domain is KAGVTQTPRYLIKTRGQQVTLSCSPISGHRSVSWYQQTPGQGLQFLFEYFSETQRNKGNFPGRFSGRQFSNSRSEMNVSTLELGDSALYLCASSWGAGGTEAFFGQGTRLTVV.

The chain recombines TRBV7-2 with TRBJ1-6, with 12 bases aligning to TRBD1. The germline V gene encodes CDR1 SGHTA and CDR2 FQGNSA. CDR3 length: 17 residues. Losses at the gene ends were 5 bases for V and 7 bases for J; bases not matched to a gene: 9. The CDR3 DNA is TGTGCCAGCAGCCCTATCCGGGACAGGGGGCCCAATTCACCCCTCCACTTT. Translating gives CASSPIRDRGPNSPLHF.

The V gene is TRBV7-6, the J gene TRBJ2-1; TRBD2 matches 11 bases. The CDR3 contains 17 residues. CDR1 is SGHVS, CDR2 FNYEAQ, per germline. The ends lost 5 bases at V and 0 bases at J; junction bases unmatched: 6. This CDR3 is CASSAVAGGSSYNEQFF. CDR3 coding DNA: TGTGCCAGCAGCGCCGTAGCGGGAGGGAGCTCCTACAATGAGCAGTTCTTC.

This clone was recorded a few times. The CDR3 region is CASSGARGGTDTQYF. The CDR3 DNA sequence: TGTGCCAGCAGTGGGGCCAGGGGAGGCACAGATACGCAGTATTTT. V is TRBV2 and J is TRBJ2-3; tentative D call: TRBD1 (6 bases). This CDR3 is built from 15 residues. From germline, CDR1 is SNHLY and CDR2 FYNNEI. V lost 4 bases and J 1 base, leaving 12 bases between the germline ends.

The chain combines TRBV2 with TRBJ2-7; TRBD2 agrees at 7 bases. Germline loops: CDR1 SNHLY, CDR2 FYNNEI. V lost 8 bases to trimming and J lost 3 bases; unmatched junction nucleotides: 10. The CDR3 is made up of 14 amino acids. CDR3 protein: CASRRSGGDYEQYF. For the CDR3, the DNA is TGTGCCAGCCGAAGGAGTGGGGGGGACTACGAGCAGTACTTC.

The gene calls are TRBV10-2 and TRBJ2-3, with 10 bases matching TRBD1. Germline CDR1 and CDR2: WSHSY and SAAADI. This CDR3 spans 16 amino acids. Germline trimming cut 5 bases from V and 3 bases from J; bases unmatched to any gene: 8. This CDR3 reads CASSSDDRGLTDTQYF. The CDR3 DNA follows: TGCGCCAGCAGTAGCGACGACAGGGGGCTTACAGATACGCAGTATTTT.

The DNA of the CDR3 is TGTGCCAGCACCACAGGCCCACTCTATGGCTACACCTTC. The encoded protein is CASTTGPLYGYTF. This sequence joins TRBV12-3 or TRBV12-4 and TRBJ1-2; a weak D match, TRBD1 (5 bases). V shed 7 bases and J shed 4 bases, with 13 bases lying between them. The CDR3 covers 13 residues.

This chain links TRBV24-1 with TRBJ2-2; TRBD1 agrees at 9 bases. The CDR3 contains 13 residues. The ends lost 7 bases at V and 5 bases at J; junction bases unmatched: 1. In germline, CDR1 is KGHDR, CDR2 SFDVKD. CDR3 in DNA: TGTGCCACCAGGGGGACAGGGACCGGGGAGCTGTTTTTT. Amino acids: CATRGTGTGELFF.

This rearrangement joins TRBV19 to TRBJ1-1; the D gene is possibly TRBD1 (5 bases). The CDR3 totals 15 residues. CDR1 and CDR2 (germline): LNHDA, SQIVND (reference sequence). V was cut by 3 bases and J by 1 base, with 12 bases left in between. The CDR3 sequence is CASSIGHQGNTEAFF. The CDR3 region has the DNA TGTGCCAGTAGTATTGGACATCAGGGGAACACTGAAGCTTTCTTT.

CDR3 region: CASSLGQYEAFF. The CDR3 DNA reads as TGCGCCAGCAGCTTGGGACAGTACGAAGCTTTCTTT. The V call is TRBV5-1, the J call TRBJ1-1, with D possibly TRBD1 on 5 matching bases. CDR1 and CDR2 from the germline V gene are SGHRS and YFSETQ. The CDR3 extends over 12 amino acids. The germline V and J ends were trimmed by 0 bases and 8 bases, with 8 bases remaining between them. Drawing the rest from reference TRBV5-1 and TRBJ1-1, the complete variable domain is KAGVTQTPRYLIKTRGQQVTLSCSPISGHRSVSWYQQTPGQGLQFLFEYFSETQRNKGNFPGRFSGRQFSNSRSEMNVSTLELGDSALYLCASSLGQYEAFFGQGTRLTVV.

The rearrangement uses TRBV29-1 and TRBJ2-3; 8 bases match TRBD2. Germline CDR1 is SQVTM and CDR2 is ANQGSEA. There are 16 residues in the CDR3. Germline trimming cut 5 bases from V and 0 bases from J; bases unmatched to any gene: 10. CDR3 region: CSVKPPGGTSTDTQYF. DNA for the CDR3: TGCAGCGTTAAACCCCCGGGGGGGACTAGCACAGATACGCAGTATTTT.

This clone was observed a few times. This chain links TRBV7-2 with TRBJ1-1; the D gene is possibly TRBD1 (6 bases). V lost 6 bases, J lost 5 bases, and 16 bases lay in between. Germline values: CDR1 SGHTA, CDR2 FQGNSA. The CDR3 totals 14 residues. The DNA of the CDR3 is TGTGCCAGCAGGGAAGTTGGACAGCGAACTGAAGCTTTCTTT. Translation: CASREVGQRTEAFF.

The chain recombines TRBV10-3 with TRBJ2-1; D perhaps matches TRBD1 (5 bases). Per germline, CDR1 ENHRY and CDR2 SYGVKD. V was trimmed by 4 bases and J by 6 bases, leaving 10 bases between them. The length of the CDR3 is 13 residues. The CDR3 DNA sequence: TGTGCCATCAGTGTGGTGCAGGGCAATGAGCAGTTCTTC. Translation: CAISVVQGNEQFF.

The count of this clone is one. The chain uses TRBV5-5 and TRBJ2-1; 10 nucleotides agree with TRBD2. With V trimmed by 5 bases and J by 4 bases, 6 bases remained unmatched. The CDR3 totals 15 residues. Germline values: CDR1 SGHKS, CDR2 YYEKEE (reference sequence). The CDR3 DNA reads as TGTGCCAGCAGACCCGGACTAGCGGCATACAATGAGCAGTTCTTC. Amino acids: CASRPGLAAYNEQFF.

This clone has only one observation. The rearrangement joins TRBV6-4 to TRBJ2-1; D unclear. Germline CDR1 MRHNA, CDR2 SNTAGT. The CDR3 has 12 residues. V was clipped by 3 bases and J by 8 bases, with 8 bases between them. CDR3 coding DNA: TGTGCCAGCAGTGAAATTCCGGATGAGCAGTTCTTC. This sequence encodes CASSEIPDEQFF.